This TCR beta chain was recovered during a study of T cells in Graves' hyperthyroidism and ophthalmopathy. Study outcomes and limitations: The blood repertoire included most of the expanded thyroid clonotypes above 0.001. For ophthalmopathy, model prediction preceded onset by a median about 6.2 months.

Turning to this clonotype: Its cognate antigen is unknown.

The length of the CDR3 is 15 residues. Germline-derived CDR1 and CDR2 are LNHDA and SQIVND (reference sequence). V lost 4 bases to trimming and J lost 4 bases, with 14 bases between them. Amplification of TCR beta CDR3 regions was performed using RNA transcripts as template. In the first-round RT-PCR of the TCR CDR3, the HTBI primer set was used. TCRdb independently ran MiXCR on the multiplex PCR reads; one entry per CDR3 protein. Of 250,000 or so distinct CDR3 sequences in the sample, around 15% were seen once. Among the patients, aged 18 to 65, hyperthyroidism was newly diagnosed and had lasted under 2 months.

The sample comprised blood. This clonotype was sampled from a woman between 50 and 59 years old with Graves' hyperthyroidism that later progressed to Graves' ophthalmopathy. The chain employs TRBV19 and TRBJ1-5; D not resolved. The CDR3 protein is CASSSQPAVNQPQHF. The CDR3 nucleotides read TGTGCCAGTAGTAGCCAGCCAGCGGTTAATCAGCCCCAGCATTTT. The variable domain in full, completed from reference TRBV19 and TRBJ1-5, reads DGGITQSPKYLFRKEGQNVTLSCEQNLNHDAMYWYRQDPGQGLRLIYYSQIVNDFQKGDIAEGYSVSREKKESFPLTVTSAQKNPTAFYLCASSSQPAVNQPQHFGDGTRLSIL.